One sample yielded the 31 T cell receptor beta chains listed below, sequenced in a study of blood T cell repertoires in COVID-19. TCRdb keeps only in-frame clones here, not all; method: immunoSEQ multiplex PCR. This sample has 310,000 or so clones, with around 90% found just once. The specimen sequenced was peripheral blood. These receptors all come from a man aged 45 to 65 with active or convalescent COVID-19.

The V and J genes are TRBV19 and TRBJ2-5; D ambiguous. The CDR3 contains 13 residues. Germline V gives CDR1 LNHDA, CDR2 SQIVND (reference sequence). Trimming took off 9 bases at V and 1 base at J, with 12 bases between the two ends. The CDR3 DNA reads TGTGCCAGCTCGACAAATCTCCAAGAGACCCAGTACTTC. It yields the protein CASSTNLQETQYF. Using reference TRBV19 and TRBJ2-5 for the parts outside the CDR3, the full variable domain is DGGITQSPKYLFRKEGQNVTLSCEQNLNHDAMYWYRQDPGQGLRLIYYSQIVNDFQKGDIAEGYSVSREKKESFPLTVTSAQKNPTAFYLCASSTNLQETQYFGPGTRLLVL.

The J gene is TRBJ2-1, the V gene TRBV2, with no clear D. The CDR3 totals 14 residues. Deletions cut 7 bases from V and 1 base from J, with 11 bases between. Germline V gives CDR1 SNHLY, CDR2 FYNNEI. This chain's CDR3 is CASTVFQSYNEQFF. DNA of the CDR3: TGTGCCAGCACTGTGTTTCAGTCCTACAATGAGCAGTTCTTC. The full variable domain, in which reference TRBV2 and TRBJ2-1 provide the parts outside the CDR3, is EPEVTQTPSHQVTQMGQEVILRCVPISNHLYFYWYRQILGQKVEFLVSFYNNEISEKSEIFDDQFSVERPDGSNFTLKIRSTKLEDSAMYFCASTVFQSYNEQFFGPGTRLTVL.

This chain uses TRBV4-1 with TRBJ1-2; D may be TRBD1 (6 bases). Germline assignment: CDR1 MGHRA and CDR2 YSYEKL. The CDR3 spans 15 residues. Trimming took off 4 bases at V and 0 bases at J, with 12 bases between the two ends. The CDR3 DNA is TGCGCCAGCAGCCCCGGCCAGGGGTCTAACTATGGCTACACCTTC. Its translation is CASSPGQGSNYGYTF.

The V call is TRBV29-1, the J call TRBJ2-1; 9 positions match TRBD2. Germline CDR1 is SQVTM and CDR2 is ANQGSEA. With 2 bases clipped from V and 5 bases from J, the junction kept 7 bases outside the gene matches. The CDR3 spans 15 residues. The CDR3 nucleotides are TGCAGCGTTGAATTGATTGGGACTAGCAACAATGAGCAGTTCTTC. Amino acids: CSVELIGTSNNEQFF.

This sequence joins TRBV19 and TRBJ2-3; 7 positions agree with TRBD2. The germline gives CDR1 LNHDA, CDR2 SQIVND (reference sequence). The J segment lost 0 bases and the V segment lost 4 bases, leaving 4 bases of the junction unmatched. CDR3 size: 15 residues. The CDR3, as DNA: TGTGCCAGTAGTAATAGCGGGTCTAGCACAGATACGCAGTATTTT. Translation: CASSNSGSSTDTQYF.

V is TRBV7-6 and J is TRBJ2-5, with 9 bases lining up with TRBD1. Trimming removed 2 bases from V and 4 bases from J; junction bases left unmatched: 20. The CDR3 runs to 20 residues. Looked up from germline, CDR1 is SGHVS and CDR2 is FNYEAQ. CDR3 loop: CASSLWGTASGQGKGETQYF. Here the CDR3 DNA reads TGTGCCAGCAGCTTATGGGGTACCGCTTCTGGACAGGGGAAGGGAGAGACCCAGTACTTC.

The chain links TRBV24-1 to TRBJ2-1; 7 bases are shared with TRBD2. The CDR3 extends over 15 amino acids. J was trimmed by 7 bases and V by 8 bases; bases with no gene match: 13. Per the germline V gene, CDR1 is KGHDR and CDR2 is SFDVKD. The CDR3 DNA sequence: TGTGCCACCACCGCTGGGGGGGAGGGCCAGAATGAGCAGTTCTTC. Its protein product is CATTAGGEGQNEQFF.

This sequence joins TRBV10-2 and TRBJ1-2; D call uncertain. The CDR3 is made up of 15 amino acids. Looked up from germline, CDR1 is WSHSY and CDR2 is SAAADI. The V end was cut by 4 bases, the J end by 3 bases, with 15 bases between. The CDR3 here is CASSAVLAAYYGYTF. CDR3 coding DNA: TGCGCCAGCAGTGCCGTGTTAGCCGCCTACTATGGCTACACCTTC.

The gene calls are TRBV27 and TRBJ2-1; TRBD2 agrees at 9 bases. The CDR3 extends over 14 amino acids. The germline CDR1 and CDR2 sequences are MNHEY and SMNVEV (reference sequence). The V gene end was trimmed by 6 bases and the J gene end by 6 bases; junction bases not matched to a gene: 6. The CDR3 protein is CASRLAGTFNEQFF. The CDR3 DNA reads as TGTGCCAGCAGACTAGCGGGTACTTTCAATGAGCAGTTCTTC.

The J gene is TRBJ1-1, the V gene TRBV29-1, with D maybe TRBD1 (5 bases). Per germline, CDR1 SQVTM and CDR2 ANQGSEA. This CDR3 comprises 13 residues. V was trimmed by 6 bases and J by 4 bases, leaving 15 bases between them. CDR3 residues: CSVCREAATEAFF. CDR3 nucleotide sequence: TGCAGCGTCTGCAGGGAGGCCGCCACTGAAGCTTTCTTT.

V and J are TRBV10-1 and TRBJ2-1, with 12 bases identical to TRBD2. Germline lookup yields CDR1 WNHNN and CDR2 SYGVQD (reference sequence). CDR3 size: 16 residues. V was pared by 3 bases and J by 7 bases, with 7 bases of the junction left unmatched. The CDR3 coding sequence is TGCGCCAGCAGTGACCAGACTAGCGGGAGTGGGAATGAGCAGTTCTTC. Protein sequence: CASSDQTSGSGNEQFF.

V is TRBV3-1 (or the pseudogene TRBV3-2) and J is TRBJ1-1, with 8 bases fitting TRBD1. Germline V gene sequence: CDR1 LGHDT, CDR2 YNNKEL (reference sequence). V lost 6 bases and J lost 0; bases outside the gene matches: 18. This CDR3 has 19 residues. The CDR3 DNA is TGTGCCAGCAGTGAGCCCCCTCTGGACAGGGCCCTCATGAACACTGAAGCTTTCTTT. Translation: CASSEPPLDRALMNTEAFF.

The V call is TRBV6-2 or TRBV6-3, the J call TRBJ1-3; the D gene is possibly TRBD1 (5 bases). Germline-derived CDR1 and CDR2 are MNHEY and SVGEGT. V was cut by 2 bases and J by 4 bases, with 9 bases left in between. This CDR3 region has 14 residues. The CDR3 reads CASSYGTIGNTIYF. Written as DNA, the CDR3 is TGTGCCAGCAGTTACGGGACTATCGGAAACACCATATATTTT.

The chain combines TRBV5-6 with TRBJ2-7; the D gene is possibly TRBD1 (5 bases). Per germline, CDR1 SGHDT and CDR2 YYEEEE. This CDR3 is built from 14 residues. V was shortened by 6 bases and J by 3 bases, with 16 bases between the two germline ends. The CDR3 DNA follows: TGTGCCAGCACCGTATCAGGGAAGGTCTACGAGCAGTACTTC. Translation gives CASTVSGKVYEQYF.

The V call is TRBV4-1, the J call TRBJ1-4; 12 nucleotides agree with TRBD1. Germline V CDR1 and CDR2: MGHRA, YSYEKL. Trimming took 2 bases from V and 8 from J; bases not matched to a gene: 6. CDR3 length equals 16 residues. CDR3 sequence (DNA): TGCGCCAGCAGCCAACTCACCGGGACAGGGGGCGAAAAACTGTTTTTT. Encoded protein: CASSQLTGTGGEKLFF.

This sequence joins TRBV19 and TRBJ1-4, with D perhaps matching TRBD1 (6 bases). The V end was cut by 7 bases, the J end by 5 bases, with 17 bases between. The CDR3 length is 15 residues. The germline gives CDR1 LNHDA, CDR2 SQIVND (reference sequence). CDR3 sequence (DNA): TGTGCCAGTAAGGGAGCGGACAGTCTAAATGAAAAACTGTTTTTT. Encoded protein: CASKGADSLNEKLFF.

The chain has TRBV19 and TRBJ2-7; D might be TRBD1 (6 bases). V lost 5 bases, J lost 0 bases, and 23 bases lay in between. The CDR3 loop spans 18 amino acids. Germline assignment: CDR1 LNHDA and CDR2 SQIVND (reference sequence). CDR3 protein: CASSFASTGQKSSYEQYF. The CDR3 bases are TGTGCCAGTAGTTTTGCGTCAACGGGACAAAAAAGCTCCTACGAGCAGTACTTC.

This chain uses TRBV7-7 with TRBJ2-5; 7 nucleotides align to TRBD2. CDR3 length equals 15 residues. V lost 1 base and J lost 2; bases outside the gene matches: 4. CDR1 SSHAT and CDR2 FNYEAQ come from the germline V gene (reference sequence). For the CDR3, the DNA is TGTGCCAGCAGCTTAGTGGGAGCGGGACAAGAGACCCAGTACTTC. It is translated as CASSLVGAGQETQYF. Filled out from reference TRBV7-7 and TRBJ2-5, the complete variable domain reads GAGVSQSPRYKVTKRGQDVTLRCDPISSHATLYWYQQALGQGPEFLTYFNYEAQPDKSGLPSDRFSAERPEGSISTLTIQRTEQRDSAMYRCASSLVGAGQETQYFGPGTRLLVL.

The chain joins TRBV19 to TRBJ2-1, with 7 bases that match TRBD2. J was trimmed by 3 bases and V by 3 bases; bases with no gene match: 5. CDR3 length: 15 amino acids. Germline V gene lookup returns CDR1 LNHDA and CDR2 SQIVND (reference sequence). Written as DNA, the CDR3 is TGTGCCAGTAGTATCCGACCTAGCGGCTACAATGAGCAGTTCTTC. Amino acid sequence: CASSIRPSGYNEQFF.

CDR3 region: CASSTYGLGGEETQYF. The DNA for the CDR3 is TGTGCCAGCAGCACTTACGGACTGGGTGGGGAAGAGACCCAGTACTTC. The V call is TRBV9, the J call TRBJ2-5, with D maybe TRBD2 (5 bases). This CDR3 spans 16 amino acids. CDR1 SGDLS and CDR2 YYNGEE come from the germline V gene. The V end lost 4 bases, the J end lost 3 bases, and 19 bases lay between the germline ends.

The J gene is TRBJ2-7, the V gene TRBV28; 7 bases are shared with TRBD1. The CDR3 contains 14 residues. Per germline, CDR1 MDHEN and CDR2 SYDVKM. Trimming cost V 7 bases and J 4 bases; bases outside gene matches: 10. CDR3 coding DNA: TGTGCCAGCACCCCACAGGGGTCGGGGTACGAGCAGTACTTC. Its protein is CASTPQGSGYEQYF.

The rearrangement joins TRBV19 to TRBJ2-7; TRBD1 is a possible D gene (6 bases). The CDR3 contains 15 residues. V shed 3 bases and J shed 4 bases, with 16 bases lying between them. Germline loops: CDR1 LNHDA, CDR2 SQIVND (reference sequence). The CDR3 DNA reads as TGTGCCAGTAGTATCTCTGGGACAAGGGTGTACGAGCAGTACTTC. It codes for CASSISGTRVYEQYF.

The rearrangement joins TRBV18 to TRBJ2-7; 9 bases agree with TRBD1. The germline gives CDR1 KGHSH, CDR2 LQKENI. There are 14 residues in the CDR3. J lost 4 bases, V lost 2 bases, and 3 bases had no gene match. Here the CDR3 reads CASSPRTGEYEQYF. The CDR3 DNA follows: TGTGCCAGCTCACCAAGGACAGGGGAATACGAGCAGTACTTC.

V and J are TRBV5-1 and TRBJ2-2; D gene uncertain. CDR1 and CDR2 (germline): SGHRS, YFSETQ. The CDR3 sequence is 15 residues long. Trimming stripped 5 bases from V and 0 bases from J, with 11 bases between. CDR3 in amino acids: CASRRSGANTGELFF. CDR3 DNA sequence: TGCGCCAGCAGGCGGAGTGGAGCGAACACCGGGGAGCTGTTTTTT.

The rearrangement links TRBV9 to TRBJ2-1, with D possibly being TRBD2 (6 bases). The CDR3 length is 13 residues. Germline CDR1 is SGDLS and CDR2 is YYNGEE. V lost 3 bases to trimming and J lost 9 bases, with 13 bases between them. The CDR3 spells CASSAQPGLEQFF. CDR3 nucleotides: TGTGCCAGCAGCGCTCAGCCGGGACTTGAGCAGTTCTTC.

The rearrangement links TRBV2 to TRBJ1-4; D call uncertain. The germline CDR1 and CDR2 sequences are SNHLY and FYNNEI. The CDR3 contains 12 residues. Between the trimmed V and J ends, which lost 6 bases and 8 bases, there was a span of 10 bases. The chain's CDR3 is CASSGVAEKLFF. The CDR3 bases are TGTGCCAGCAGCGGTGTTGCGGAAAAACTGTTTTTT.

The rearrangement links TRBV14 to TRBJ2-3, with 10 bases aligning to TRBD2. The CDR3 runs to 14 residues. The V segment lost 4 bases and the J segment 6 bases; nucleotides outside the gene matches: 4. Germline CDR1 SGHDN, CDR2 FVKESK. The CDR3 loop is CASSPSSGGDTQYF. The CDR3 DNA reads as TGTGCCAGCAGCCCGTCTAGCGGGGGTGATACGCAGTATTTT. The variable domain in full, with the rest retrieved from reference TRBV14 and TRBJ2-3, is EAGVTQFPSHSVIEKGQTVTLRCDPISGHDNLYWYRRVMGKEIKFLLHFVKESKQDESGMPNNRFLAERTGGTYSTLKVQPAELEDSGVYFCASSPSSGGDTQYFGPGTRLTVL.

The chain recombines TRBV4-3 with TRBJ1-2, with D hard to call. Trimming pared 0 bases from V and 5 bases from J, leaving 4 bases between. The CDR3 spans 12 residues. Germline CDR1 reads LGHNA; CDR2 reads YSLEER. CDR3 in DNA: TGCGCCAGCAGCCAAGAGGAGTATGGCTACACCTTC. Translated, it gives CASSQEEYGYTF.

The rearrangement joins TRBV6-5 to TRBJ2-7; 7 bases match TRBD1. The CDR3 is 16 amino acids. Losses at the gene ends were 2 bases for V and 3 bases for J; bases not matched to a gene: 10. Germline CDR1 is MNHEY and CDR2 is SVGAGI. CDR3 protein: CASSYARGTALYEQYF. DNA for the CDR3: TGTGCCAGCAGTTACGCGAGGGGGACAGCTCTCTACGAGCAGTACTTC.

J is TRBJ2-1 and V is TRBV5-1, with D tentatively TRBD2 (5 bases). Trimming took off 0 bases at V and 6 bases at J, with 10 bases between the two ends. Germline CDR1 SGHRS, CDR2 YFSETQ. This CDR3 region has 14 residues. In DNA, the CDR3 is TGCGCCAGCAGCTTGGCGGCTAGCCCCAATGAGCAGTTCTTC. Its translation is CASSLAASPNEQFF.

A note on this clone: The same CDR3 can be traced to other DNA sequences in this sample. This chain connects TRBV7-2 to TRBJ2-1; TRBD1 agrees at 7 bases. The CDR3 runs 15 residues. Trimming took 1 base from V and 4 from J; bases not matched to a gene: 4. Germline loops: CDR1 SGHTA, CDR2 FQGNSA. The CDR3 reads CASSLDRGTYNEQFF. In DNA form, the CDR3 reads TGTGCCAGCAGCTTAGACAGGGGCACGTACAATGAGCAGTTCTTC.